The entry that follows covers one TCR beta chain sequence. 60 Vbeta and 13 Jbeta primers were used in PCR. TCRdb keeps only in-frame clones here, not all; method: immunoSEQ multiplex PCR. The profile shows under 250,000 clones, about 85% of them singletons. This CDR3 region has 14 residues. Germline V gives CDR1 SNHLY, CDR2 FYNNEI. V was pared by 5 bases and J by 5 bases, with 8 bases of the junction left unmatched. This record belongs to a study of cytomegalovirus exposure and HLA in healthy donors. The chain combines TRBV2 with TRBJ1-1, with TRBD1 matching over 7 bases. This sequence was found in a woman aged 50 to 60 in good health and CMV-seropositive. Sequenced input: PBMCs. The CDR3 here is CASSPTGAGTEAFF. The CDR3 nucleotides are TGTGCCAGCAGTCCAACAGGGGCGGGGACTGAAGCTTTCTTT.